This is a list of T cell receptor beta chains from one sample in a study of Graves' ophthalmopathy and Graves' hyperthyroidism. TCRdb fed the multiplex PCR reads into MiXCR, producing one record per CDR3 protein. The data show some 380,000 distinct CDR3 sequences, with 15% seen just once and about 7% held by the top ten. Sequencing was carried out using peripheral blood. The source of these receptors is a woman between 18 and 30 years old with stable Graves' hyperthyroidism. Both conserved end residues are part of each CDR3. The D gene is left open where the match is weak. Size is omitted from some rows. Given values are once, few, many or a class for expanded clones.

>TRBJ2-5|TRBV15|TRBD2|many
TGTGCCACCAGCAGAGATACCGGGGGGAGAGAGACCCAGTACTTC
CATSRDTGGRETQYF
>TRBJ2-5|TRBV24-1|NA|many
TGTGCCACCAGTGATCCCTCCCCGAGGCAAACTCAAGAGACCCAGTACTTC
CATSDPSPRQTQETQYF
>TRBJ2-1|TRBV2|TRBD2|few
TGTGCCAGCAGTTCGCGGGGGGGGTACAATGAGCAGTTCTTC
CASSSRGGYNEQFF
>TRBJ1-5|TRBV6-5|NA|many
TGTGCCAGCAGTTACTCGGTGGTGGGCAATCAGCCCCAGCATTTT
CASSYSVVGNQPQHF
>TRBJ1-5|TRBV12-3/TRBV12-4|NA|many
TGTGCCAGCAGTTTACGGATTAGCAATCAGCCCCAGCATTTT
CASSLRISNQPQHF
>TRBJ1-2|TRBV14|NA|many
TGTGCCAGCAGCCTCAAGTTCAGGGTCGACAGCACCTTC
CASSLKFRVDSTF
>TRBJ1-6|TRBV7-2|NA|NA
TGTGCCAGCAGCCAACCTGGGGGGGCAAGTTCACCCCTCCACTTT
CASSQPGGASSPLHF
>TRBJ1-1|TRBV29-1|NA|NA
TGCAGCGCGGGGCGATACACTGAAGCTTTCTTT
CSAGRYTEAFF
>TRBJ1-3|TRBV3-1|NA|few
TGTGCCAGCAGCCAACAAGGGTACTCTGGAAACACCATATATTTT
CASSQQGYSGNTIYF
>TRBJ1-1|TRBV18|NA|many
TGTGCCAGCTCACCACAAGGGGCTGGGAACACTGAAGCTTTCTTT
CASSPQGAGNTEAFF
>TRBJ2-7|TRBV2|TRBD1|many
TGTGCCAGCAGTGCCGGGACAGCCTACGAGCAGTACTTC
CASSAGTAYEQYF
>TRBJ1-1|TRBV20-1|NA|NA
TGCAGTGCTCAAGGCGGGGGGAACACTGAAGCTTTCTTT
CSAQGGGNTEAFF
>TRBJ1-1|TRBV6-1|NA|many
TGTGCCAGCACGGACTTTCTCGACACTGAAGCTTTCTTT
CASTDFLDTEAFF
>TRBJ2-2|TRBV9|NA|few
TGTGCCAGCAGCGTGAGGGTAGGCGGGGAGCTGTTTTTT
CASSVRVGGELFF
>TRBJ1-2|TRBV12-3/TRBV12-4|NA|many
TGTGCCAGCAGTCCCCGTAAAGTGGAGGCTAACTATGGCTACACCTTC
CASSPRKVEANYGYTF
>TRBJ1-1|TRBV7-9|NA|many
TGTGCCAGCAGACACCCACCGGGCACTGAAGCTTTCTTT
CASRHPPGTEAFF
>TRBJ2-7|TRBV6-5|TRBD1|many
TGTGCCAGCAGTTACCCCGGACAGGCTGAGCAGTACTTC
CASSYPGQAEQYF
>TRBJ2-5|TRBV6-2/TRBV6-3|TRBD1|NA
TGTGCCAGCAGTTCTAACCCTGACAGGGGGGAGACCCAGTACTTC
CASSSNPDRGETQYF
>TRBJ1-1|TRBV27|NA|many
TGTGCCAGCAGGCCCTGGGGCGACACTGAAGCTTTCTTT
CASRPWGDTEAFF
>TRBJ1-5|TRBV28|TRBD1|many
TGTGCCAGCAGCCGATCCGGGACAGCGAATCAGCCCCAGCATTTT
CASSRSGTANQPQHF
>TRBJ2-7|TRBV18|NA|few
TGTGCCAGCTCACCCCTCAATTCCCTCGACGAGCAGTACTTC
CASSPLNSLDEQYF
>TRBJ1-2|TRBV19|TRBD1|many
TGTGCCAGTATATCTGCCTTGGGCAGGGGGCGAAGAGGCTACACCTTC
CASISALGRGRRGYTF
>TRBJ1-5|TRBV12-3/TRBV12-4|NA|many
TGTGCCAGCAGTTTAGCCGGTTCGCATCAGCCCCAGCATTTT
CASSLAGSHQPQHF
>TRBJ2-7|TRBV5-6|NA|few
TGCGCCAGCAGCTCCACTCAAGAGCAGTACTTC
CASSSTQEQYF
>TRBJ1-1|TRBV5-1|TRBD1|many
TGCGCCAGCAGCTCGTACAGGGGAGTAGGCACTGAAGCTTTCTTT
CASSSYRGVGTEAFF
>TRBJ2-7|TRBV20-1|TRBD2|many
TGCAGTGCTAGTGGAAGCAGGGAGGGCTCCTACGAGCAGTACTTC
CSASGSREGSYEQYF
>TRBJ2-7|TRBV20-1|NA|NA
TGCAGTGCTAGGTATCCCGAGGGGTACGAGCAGTACTTC
CSARYPEGYEQYF
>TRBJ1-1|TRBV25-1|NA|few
TGTGCCAGCAGTGGGATATCTGAAGCTTTCTTT
CASSGISEAFF
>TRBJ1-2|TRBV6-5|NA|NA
TGTGCCAGCAGTGACACGGGAACGGATGGCTACACCTTC
CASSDTGTDGYTF
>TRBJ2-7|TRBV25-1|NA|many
TGTGCCAGCAGTGAATATAGGCATTACGAGCAGTACTTC
CASSEYRHYEQYF
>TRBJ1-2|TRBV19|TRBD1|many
TGTGCCAGTAGGGGCCGGGACAGGAGAAACTATGGCTACACCTTC
CASRGRDRRNYGYTF
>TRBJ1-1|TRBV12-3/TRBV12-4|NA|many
TGTGCCAGCAGTGCCAGGGGCTTGAACACTGAAGCTTTCTTT
CASSARGLNTEAFF
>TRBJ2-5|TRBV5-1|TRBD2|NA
TGCGCCAGCAGCTTGGAAATGGCGGGGGGGTTGGAGACCGAGTACTTC
CASSLEMAGGLETEYF
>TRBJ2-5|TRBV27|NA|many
TGTGCCACCTCTGCCGCAGGCTACCAAGAGACCCAGTACTTC
CATSAAGYQETQYF
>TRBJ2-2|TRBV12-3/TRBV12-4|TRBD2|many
TGTGCCAGCAGATTAGCGGGGACCGGGGAGCTGTTTTTT
CASRLAGTGELFF
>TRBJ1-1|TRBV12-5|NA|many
TGTGCTAGTGGACCGAGGGGAGACACTGAAGCTTTCTTT
CASGPRGDTEAFF
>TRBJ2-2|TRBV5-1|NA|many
TGCGCCAGCAAAGGCACCGGGGAGCTGTTTTTT
CASKGTGELFF
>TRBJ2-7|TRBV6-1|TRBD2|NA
TGTGCCACCCGGTTAGCGGGGGGTTACGAGCAGTACTTC
CATRLAGGYEQYF
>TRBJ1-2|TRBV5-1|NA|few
TGCGCCAGCAGCCCTACTCCCCCTGACGGATACTATGGCTACACCTTC
CASSPTPPDGYYGYTF
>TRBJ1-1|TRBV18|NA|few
TGTGCCAGCTCGCGGGGCCGCTCCCAGGTGAACACTGAAGCTTTCTTT
CASSRGRSQVNTEAFF
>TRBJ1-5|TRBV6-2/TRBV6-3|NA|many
TGTGCCAGCAGCTACATAAATCAGCCCCAGCATTTT
CASSYINQPQHF
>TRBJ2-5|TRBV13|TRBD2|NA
TGTGCCAGCAGCAATAGCGGGTCGACCCAAGAGACCCAGTACTTC
CASSNSGSTQETQYF
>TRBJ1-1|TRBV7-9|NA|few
TGTGCCAGCAGCCCGCTGACGGATACGAGTACTGAAGCTTTCTTT
CASSPLTDTSTEAFF
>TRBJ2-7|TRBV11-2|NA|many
TGTGCCAGCAGCTTAGGGTCCGGGACGGGGCGCCACGAGCAGTACTTC
CASSLGSGTGRHEQYF
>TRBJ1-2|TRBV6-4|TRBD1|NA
TGTGCCAGCAGTGACCCCGAGGGACAGTTCTACAACTATGGCTACACCTTC
CASSDPEGQFYNYGYTF
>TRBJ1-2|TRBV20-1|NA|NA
TGCAGTGCTAGAGATTTAACAGGGTTCTATGGCTACACCTTC
CSARDLTGFYGYTF
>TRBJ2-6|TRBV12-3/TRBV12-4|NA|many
TGTGCCAGCTTAAGGTCGGGGACCTACAACGTCCTGACTTTC
CASLRSGTYNVLTF
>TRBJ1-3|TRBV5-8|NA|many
TGTGCCAGCAGCTTTACGAAGGCCACCATATATTTT
CASSFTKATIYF
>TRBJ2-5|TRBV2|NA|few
TGTGCCACGAGTGGGTCTGAAGAGACCCAGTACTTC
CATSGSEETQYF
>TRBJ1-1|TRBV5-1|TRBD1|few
TGCGCCAGCAGCTTGGTCATATCCACAGGGGCGGAAGCTTTCTTT
CASSLVISTGAEAFF
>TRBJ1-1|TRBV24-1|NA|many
TGTGCCACCAGTGATTCGGACAGTAACACTGAAGCTTTCTTT
CATSDSDSNTEAFF
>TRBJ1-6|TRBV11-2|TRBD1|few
TGTGCCAGCAGCTTAGGGGGACAGGGGTGGAATTCACCCCTCCACTTT
CASSLGGQGWNSPLHF
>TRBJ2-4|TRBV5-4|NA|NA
TGTGCCAGCAGTCACAGGGATTGGGCCAAAAACATTCAGTACTTC
CASSHRDWAKNIQYF
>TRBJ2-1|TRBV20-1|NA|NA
TGCAGTGCTAGCTTCGGGAGCTCCTACAATGAGCAGTTCTTC
CSASFGSSYNEQFF
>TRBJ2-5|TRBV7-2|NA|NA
TGTGCCAGCAGCCTCCTCTGGGAGTCTCAAGAGACCCAGTACTTC
CASSLLWESQETQYF
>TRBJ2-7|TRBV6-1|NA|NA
TGTGCCACCAGGAGGTTCGGACCCTACGAGCAGTACTTC
CATRRFGPYEQYF
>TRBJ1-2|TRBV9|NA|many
TGTGCCAGCAGCGTAAGGGCTGAGGGAGGTAGGGGCTACACCTTC
CASSVRAEGGRGYTF